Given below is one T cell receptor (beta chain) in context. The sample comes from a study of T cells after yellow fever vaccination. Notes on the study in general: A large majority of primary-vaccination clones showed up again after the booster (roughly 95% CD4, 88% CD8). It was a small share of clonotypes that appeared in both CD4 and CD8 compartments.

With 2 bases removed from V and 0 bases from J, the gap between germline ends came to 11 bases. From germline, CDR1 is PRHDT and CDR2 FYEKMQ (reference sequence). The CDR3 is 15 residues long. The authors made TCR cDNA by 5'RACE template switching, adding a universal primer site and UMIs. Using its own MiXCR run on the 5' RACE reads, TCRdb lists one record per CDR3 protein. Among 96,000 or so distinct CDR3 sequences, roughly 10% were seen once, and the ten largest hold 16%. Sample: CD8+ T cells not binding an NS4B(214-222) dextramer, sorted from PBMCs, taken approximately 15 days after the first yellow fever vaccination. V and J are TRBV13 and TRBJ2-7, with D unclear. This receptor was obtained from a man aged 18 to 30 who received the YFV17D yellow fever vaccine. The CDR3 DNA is TGTGCCAGCAGCTTACGGCCCAGTGCCTCCTACGAGCAGTACTTC. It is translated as CASSLRPSASYEQYF.